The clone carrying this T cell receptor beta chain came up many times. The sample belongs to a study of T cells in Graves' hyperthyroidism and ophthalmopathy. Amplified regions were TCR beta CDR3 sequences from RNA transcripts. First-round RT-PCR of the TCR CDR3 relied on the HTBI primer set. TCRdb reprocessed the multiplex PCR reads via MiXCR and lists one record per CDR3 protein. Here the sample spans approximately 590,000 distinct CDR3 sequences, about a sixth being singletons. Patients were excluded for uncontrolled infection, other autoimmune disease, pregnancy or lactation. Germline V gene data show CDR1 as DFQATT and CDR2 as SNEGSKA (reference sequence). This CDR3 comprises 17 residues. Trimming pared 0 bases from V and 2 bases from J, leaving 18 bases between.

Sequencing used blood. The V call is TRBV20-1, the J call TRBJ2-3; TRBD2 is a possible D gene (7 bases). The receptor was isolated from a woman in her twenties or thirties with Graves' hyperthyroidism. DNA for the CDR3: TGCAGTGCTAGAGATCACGCGCGGGGGCTGCCCACAGATACGCAGTATTTT. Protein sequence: CSARDHARGLPTDTQYF.